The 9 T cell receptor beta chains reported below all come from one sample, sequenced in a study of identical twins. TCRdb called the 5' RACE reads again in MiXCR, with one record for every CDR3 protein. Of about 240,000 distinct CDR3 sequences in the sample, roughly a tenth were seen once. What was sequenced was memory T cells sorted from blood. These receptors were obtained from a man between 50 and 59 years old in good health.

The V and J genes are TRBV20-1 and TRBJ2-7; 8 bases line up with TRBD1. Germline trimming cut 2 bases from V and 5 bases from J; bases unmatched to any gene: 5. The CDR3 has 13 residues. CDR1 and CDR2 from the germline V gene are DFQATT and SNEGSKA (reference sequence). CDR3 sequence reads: CSARRQGINEQYF. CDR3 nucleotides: TGCAGTGCTAGAAGACAGGGGATCAACGAGCAGTACTTC.

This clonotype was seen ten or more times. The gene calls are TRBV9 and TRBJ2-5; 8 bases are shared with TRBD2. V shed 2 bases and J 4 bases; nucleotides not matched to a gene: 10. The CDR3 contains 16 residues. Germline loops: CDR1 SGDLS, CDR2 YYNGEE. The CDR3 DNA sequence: TGTGCCAGCAGCGTGAACGCGGGACTAGTGACAGAGACCCAGTACTTC. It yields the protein CASSVNAGLVTETQYF.

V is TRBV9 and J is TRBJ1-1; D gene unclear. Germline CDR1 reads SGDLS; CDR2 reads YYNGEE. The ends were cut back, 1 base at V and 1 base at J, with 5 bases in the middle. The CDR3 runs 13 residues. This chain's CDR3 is CASSVTGNTEAFF. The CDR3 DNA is TGTGCCAGCAGCGTAACGGGGAACACTGAAGCTTTCTTT.

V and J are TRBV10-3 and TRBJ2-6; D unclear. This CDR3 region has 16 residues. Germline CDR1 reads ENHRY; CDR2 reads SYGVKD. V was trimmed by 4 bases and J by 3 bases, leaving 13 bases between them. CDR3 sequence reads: CAISGPELGGANVLTF. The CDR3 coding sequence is TGTGCCATCAGTGGCCCAGAACTCGGTGGGGCCAACGTCCTGACTTTC.

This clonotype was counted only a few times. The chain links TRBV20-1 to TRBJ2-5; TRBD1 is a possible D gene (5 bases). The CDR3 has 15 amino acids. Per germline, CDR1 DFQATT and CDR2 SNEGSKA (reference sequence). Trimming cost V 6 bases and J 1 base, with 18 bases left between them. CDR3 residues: CSALTARNIQETQYF. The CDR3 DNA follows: TGCAGTGCCCTGACAGCGCGAAATATCCAAGAGACCCAGTACTTC.

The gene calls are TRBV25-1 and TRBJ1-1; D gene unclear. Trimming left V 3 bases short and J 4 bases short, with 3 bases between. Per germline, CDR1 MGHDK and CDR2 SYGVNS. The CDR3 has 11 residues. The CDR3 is CASSEITEAFF. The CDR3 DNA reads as TGTGCCAGCAGTGAGATCACTGAAGCTTTCTTT.

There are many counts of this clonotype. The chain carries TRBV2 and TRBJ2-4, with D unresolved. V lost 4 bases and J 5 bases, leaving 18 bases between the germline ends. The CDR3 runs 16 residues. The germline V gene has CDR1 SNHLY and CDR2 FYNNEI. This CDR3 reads CASSAGPYRSQNIQYF. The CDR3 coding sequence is TGTGCCAGCAGTGCCGGCCCGTACCGTTCCCAAAACATTCAGTACTTC.

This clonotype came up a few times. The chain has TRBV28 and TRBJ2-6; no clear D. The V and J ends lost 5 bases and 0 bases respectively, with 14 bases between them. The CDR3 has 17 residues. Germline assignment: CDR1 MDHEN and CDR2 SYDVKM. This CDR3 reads CASSPGHHFSGANVLTF. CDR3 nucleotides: TGTGCCAGCAGTCCTGGGCACCATTTCTCTGGGGCCAACGTCCTGACTTTC.

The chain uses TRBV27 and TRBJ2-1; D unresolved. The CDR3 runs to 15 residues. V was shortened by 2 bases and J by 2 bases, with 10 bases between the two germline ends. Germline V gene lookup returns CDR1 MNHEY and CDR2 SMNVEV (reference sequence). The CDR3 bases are TGTGCCAGCAGTTTACGTCTAACTACCTACAATGAGCAGTTCTTC. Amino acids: CASSLRLTTYNEQFF.